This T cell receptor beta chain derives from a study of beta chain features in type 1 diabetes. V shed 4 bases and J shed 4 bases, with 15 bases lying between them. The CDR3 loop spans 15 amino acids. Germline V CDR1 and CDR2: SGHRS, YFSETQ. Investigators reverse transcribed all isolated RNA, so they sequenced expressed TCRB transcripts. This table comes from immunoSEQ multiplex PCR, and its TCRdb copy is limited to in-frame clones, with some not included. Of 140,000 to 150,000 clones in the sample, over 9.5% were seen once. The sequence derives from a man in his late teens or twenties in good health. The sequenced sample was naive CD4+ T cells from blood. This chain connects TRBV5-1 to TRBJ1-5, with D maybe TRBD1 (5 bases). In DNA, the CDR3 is TGCGCCAGCAGCGAAGGGAGGGACGGAAATCAGCCCCAGCATTTT. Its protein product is CASSEGRDGNQPQHF.